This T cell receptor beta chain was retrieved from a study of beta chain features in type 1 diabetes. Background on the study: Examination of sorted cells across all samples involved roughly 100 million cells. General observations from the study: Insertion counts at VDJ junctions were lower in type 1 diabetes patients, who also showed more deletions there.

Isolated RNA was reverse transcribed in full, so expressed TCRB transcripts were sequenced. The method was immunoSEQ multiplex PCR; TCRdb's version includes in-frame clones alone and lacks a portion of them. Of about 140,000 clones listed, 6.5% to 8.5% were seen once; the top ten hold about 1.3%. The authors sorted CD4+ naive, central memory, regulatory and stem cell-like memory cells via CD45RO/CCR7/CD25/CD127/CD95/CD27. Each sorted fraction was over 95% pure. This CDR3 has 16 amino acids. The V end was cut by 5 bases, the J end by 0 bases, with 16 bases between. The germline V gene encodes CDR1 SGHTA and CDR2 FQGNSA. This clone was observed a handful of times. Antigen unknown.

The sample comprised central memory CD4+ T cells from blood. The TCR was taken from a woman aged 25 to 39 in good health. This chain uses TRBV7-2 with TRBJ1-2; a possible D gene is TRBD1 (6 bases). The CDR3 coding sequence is TGTGCCAGCAGCATTGGGGGGGCGCGGACTAACTATGGCTACACCTTC. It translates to CASSIGGARTNYGYTF.